This TCR beta chain was recovered during a study of metastatic and nonmetastatic thyroid tumors. Per the germline V gene, CDR1 is SNHLY and CDR2 is FYNNEI. The CDR3 length is 14 residues. Trimming took 11 bases from V and 7 from J, leaving 21 bases between them. There are many counts of this clone. With MiXCR, TCRdb reprocessed the PCR reads. The sample lists around 27,000 clones, approximately 15% occurring once. No treatment had been given to any patient before thyroid surgery. Sequenced sample: blood. This TCR derives from a female donor with papillary thyroid cancer or a benign thyroid nodule (not recorded which). Some clones in this sample may be carry-over from other donors' samples. The gene calls are TRBV2 and TRBJ2-1; weak D call: TRBD2 (5 bases). The CDR3 nucleotides read TGTGCCGGAAGCTCGGGGATAGTCCTTAATGAGCAGTTCTTC. It codes for CAGSSGIVLNEQFF.